The clone carrying this T cell receptor beta chain was seen just once. Its antigen is not known. Some clones are missing from TCRdb's copy, which holds only in-frame ones; the method was immunoSEQ multiplex PCR. The top ten clones hold 3% to 3.5% of a sample with 150,000 to 200,000 clones, around nine tenths of them seen once. This sample was taken from a study of cytotoxic CD8 clonotypes in ibrutinib-treated CLL. At the level of the study: Response material was collected after a median about 12 months of treatment, range 6 to 36. Overall study findings and caveats: Relative to age-matched healthy donors, clonality at baseline was higher, and it tracked circulating CD8+ T-cell counts. Shared public clonotypes were rare, and on treatment they either got smaller or stayed the same. At ibrutinib response, clonality increased, and at progression it declined back toward baseline.

The length of the CDR3 is 17 residues. Trimming cost V 3 bases and J 5 bases; bases outside gene matches: 9. The germline V gene encodes CDR1 WNHNN and CDR2 SYGVQD (reference sequence). The source of this sequence is a human donor with chronic lymphocytic leukemia. V gene TRBV10-1 combines with J gene TRBJ2-1; 11 bases agree with TRBD2. Sequencing was performed on PBMCs, taken at disease progression, from a patient treated with ibrutinib. The CDR3 loop is CASSDSTTSGADNEQFF. The CDR3 DNA reads TGCGCCAGCAGTGACAGTACGACTAGCGGGGCAGACAATGAGCAGTTCTTC.